This entry lists 10 T cell receptor beta chains sequenced from one sample in a study of PD-1 blockade in classical Hodgkin lymphoma. Data came from immunoSEQ multiplex PCR; TCRdb stores just in-frame clones and leaves some out. The data show 45,000 to 60,000 clones, with roughly 93% seen just once and under 5% held by the top ten. Noted time point: newly diagnosed, previously untreated cHL patient sample. What was sequenced was peripheral blood mononuclear cells (PBMCs). The receptors were gathered from a human donor with classical Hodgkin lymphoma.

The CDR3, as DNA: TGTGCCAGCAGTGGGTGGGGCCCCACTGAAGCTTTCTTT. This encodes CASSGWGPTEAFF. The V gene is TRBV6-1, the J gene TRBJ1-1; tentative D call: TRBD1 (5 bases). V gave up 4 bases and J gave up 4 bases, with 10 bases separating them. This CDR3 comprises 13 residues. The V gene's germline CDR1 is MNHNS and CDR2 SASEGT.

The chain joins TRBV7-9 to TRBJ2-1; TRBD2 might be the D (5 bases). Germline CDR1 SEHNR, CDR2 FQNEAQ (reference sequence). This CDR3 has 12 amino acids. The ends were cut back, 2 bases at V and 8 bases at J, with 7 bases in the middle. This CDR3 is CASSLWRDEQFF. CDR3 sequence (DNA): TGTGCCAGCAGCTTATGGCGGGATGAGCAGTTCTTC.

V gene TRBV6-1 combines with J gene TRBJ2-7; D is perhaps TRBD1 (6 bases). The CDR3 runs 13 residues. Germline assignment: CDR1 MNHNS and CDR2 SASEGT. V shed 0 bases and J shed 5 bases, with 8 bases lying between them. The CDR3 DNA follows: TGTGCCAGCAGTGAAGCGTACAGGGACGAGCAGTACTTC. This encodes CASSEAYRDEQYF.

The chain joins TRBV7-9 to TRBJ1-2; D not resolved. This CDR3 is built from 13 residues. Germline V gene lookup returns CDR1 SEHNR and CDR2 FQNEAQ (reference sequence). V gave up 3 bases and J gave up 5 bases, with 10 bases separating them. Written as DNA, the CDR3 is TGTGCCAGCAGCTTTCCCCTAGGGTATGGCTACACCTTC. Translated, it gives CASSFPLGYGYTF.

This clone appeared a single time. V gene TRBV4-1 combines with J gene TRBJ1-4; a possible D gene is TRBD1 (5 bases). Germline lookup yields CDR1 MGHRA and CDR2 YSYEKL. The CDR3 runs 17 residues. V was clipped by 4 bases and J by 2 bases, with 17 bases between them. CDR3 coding DNA: TGCGCCAGCAGCCGCAGACCAGAGGGGTCGACTAATGAAAAACTGTTTTTT. Protein: CASSRRPEGSTNEKLFF.

The rearrangement links TRBV5-6 to TRBJ2-1; 15 positions match TRBD2. Germline CDR1 SGHDT, CDR2 YYEEEE. The CDR3 covers 15 residues. Trimming took 4 bases from V and 6 from J; bases not matched to a gene: 2. For the CDR3, the DNA is TGTGCCAGCAGCATGGGACTAGCGGGAGGCAATGAGCAGTTCTTC. It specifies CASSMGLAGGNEQFF.

This chain connects TRBV30 to TRBJ1-6, with D possibly matching TRBD1 (6 bases). V dropped 5 bases and J dropped 7 bases, with 12 bases sitting between them. The CDR3 is 13 residues long. The germline V gene has CDR1 GTSNPN and CDR2 SVGIG (reference sequence). The CDR3 is CAWRGPGNSPLHF. The CDR3 DNA reads as TGTGCCTGGCGGGGGCCAGGGAATTCACCCCTCCACTTT.

The rearrangement joins TRBV27 to TRBJ2-2, with 11 positions matching TRBD2. The germline CDR1 and CDR2 sequences are MNHEY and SMNVEV (reference sequence). After removal of 5 bases from V and 5 bases from J, the junction contained 4 bases not matched to a gene. This CDR3 region has 15 residues. The CDR3 nucleotides are TGTGCCAGCAGTCCCTGGACTAGCGGGACCGGGGAGCTGTTTTTT. It codes for CASSPWTSGTGELFF.

The chain recombines TRBV27 with TRBJ2-1; TRBD2 matches at 9 bases. Per the germline V gene, CDR1 is MNHEY and CDR2 is SMNVEV (reference sequence). Germline trimming cut 0 bases from V and 0 bases from J; bases unmatched to any gene: 3. This CDR3 has 17 residues. The DNA of the CDR3 is TGTGCCAGCAGTTTATCGGGAGCGGGAGGCTCCTACAATGAGCAGTTCTTC. Translation: CASSLSGAGGSYNEQFF.

The chain has TRBV5-4 and TRBJ2-7, with D perhaps given as TRBD1 or TRBD2 (6 bases each). The CDR3 runs to 15 residues. Per the germline V gene, CDR1 is SGHNT and CDR2 is YYREEE (reference sequence). The ends were cut back, 0 bases at V and 1 base at J, with 11 bases in the middle. The CDR3 loop is CASSLAGAASYEQYV. Written as DNA, the CDR3 is TGTGCCAGCAGCTTGGCGGGGGCCGCATCCTACGAGCAGTACGTC.